A selection of T cell receptor beta chains follows, all from one sample in a study of vaccination and CD4 T cells after COVID-19. TCRdb called the PCR reads again in MiXCR, with one record for every CDR3 protein. The sample lists around 19,000 distinct CDR3 sequences, roughly 56% seen once, with 10% to 15% in the top ten. Their antigens remain unidentified. Material: CD4+ T cells from blood, cultured in vitro. These receptors were obtained from a human donor who had recovered from COVID-19. CDR3s include the opening cysteine and the closing phenylalanine or tryptophan. D genes are given only for firm matches. Size values are once, few and many counts, or a class for expanded clones, and some rows have none.

clone_size d_call j_call v_call cdr3_aa cdr3_nt
- - TRBJ2-7 TRBV28 CASRALGGPLSAHF TGTGCCAGCAGGGCTCTGGGGGGCCCCTTATCGGCGCACTTC
- - TRBJ1-2 TRBV7-9 CASSLPPGTNYGYTF TGTGCCAGCAGCTTGCCGCCGGGTACTAACTATGGCTACACCTTC
- TRBD2 TRBJ2-5 TRBV25-1 CASSGAGTRGGETQYF TGTGCCAGCAGTGGGGCCGGGACTAGGGGCGGAGAGACCCAGTACTTC
- TRBD2 TRBJ2-4 TRBV10-3 CAISPGLGVTKNIQYF TGTGCCATCAGCCCAGGACTAGGAGTTACCAAAAACATTCAGTACTTC
- - TRBJ2-5 TRBV20-1 CSASIAGIKETQYF TGCAGTGCTAGTATCGCGGGGATCAAAGAGACCCAGTACTTC
- - TRBJ2-7 TRBV2 CASSVAPGDTYEQYF TGTGCCAGCAGTGTCGCGCCGGGGGATACCTACGAGCAGTACTTC
- - TRBJ1-1 TRBV19 CASSIPGTNTEAFF TGTGCCAGTAGTATCCCCGGGACAAACACTGAAGCTTTCTTT
- - TRBJ2-7 TRBV7-2 CASSLSAPSARYEQYF TGTGCCAGCAGCTTATCCGCCCCTAGCGCCCGGTACGAGCAGTACTTC
medium-sized - TRBJ1-2 TRBV15 CATSTGGQGRGGYTF TGTGCCACCAGCACCGGGGGGCAGGGGAGAGGTGGCTACACCTTC
once - TRBJ2-3 TRBV11-3 CASSLGDRSSTDTQYF TGTGCCAGCAGCTTAGGTGATCGGTCTAGCACAGATACGCAGTATTTT
few - TRBJ1-2 TRBV27 CASSMGGESVYGYTF TGTGCCAGCAGTATGGGGGGAGAGAGCGTATATGGCTACACCTTC
- - TRBJ1-2 TRBV15 CATSMFQNRADGYTF TGTGCCACCAGCATGTTTCAAAACAGGGCCGATGGCTACACCTTC
- - TRBJ2-4 TRBV6-1 CAIQLAKNIQYF TGTGCCATCCAGCTAGCCAAAAACATTCAGTACTTC
- TRBD2 TRBJ2-7 TRBV5-4 CASSLGGRKEQYF TGTGCCAGCAGCTTGGGCGGGAGGAAGGAGCAGTACTTC
- TRBD1 TRBJ2-5 TRBV19 CASSRDREETQYF TGTGCCAGTAGTCGGGACAGGGAAGAGACCCAGTACTTC
- - TRBJ2-1 TRBV11-3 CASSLKWDLHYNEQFF TGTGCCAGCAGCTTAAAATGGGACCTACACTACAATGAGCAGTTCTTC
- TRBD2 TRBJ2-1 TRBV5-1 CASSPSGSHSYNEQFF TGCGCCAGCAGCCCTAGCGGGAGCCACTCCTACAATGAGCAGTTCTTC
few TRBD1 TRBJ1-5 TRBV6-2/TRBV6-3 CASSAGTGMSRGNQPQHF TGTGCCAGCAGTGCCGGGACAGGGATGAGTCGAGGCAATCAGCCCCAGCATTTT
- - TRBJ2-5 TRBV18 CASSPPVGETQYF TGTGCCAGCTCACCCCCCGTAGGTGAGACCCAGTACTTC
- - TRBJ1-2 TRBV19 CASSIVSANYGYTF TGTGCCAGTAGTATAGTATCAGCTAACTATGGCTACACCTTC
- - TRBJ2-3 TRBV6-1 CASSDREITDTQYF TGTGCCAGCAGTGACCGGGAAATCACAGATACGCAGTATTTT
- - TRBJ2-3 TRBV6-1 CASSPGRGTDTQYF TGTGCCAGCAGTCCGGGACGGGGCACAGATACGCAGTATTTT
few TRBD1 TRBJ1-2 TRBV2 CASNSPDRAGGYTF TGTGCCAGCAACTCACCGGACAGGGCCGGTGGCTACACCTTC
- TRBD1 TRBJ2-5 TRBV20-1 CSANRGTGGRETQYF TGCAGTGCTAACCGCGGGACAGGGGGCCGGGAGACCCAGTACTTC
- - TRBJ1-2 TRBV19 CASSIQTGHGYTF TGTGCCAGTAGTATACAGACCGGCCATGGCTACACCTTC
- - TRBJ1-1 TRBV27 CASSLWGGRTEAFF TGTGCCAGCAGTTTATGGGGTGGGCGAACTGAAGCTTTCTTT
- TRBD1 TRBJ1-4 TRBV7-9 CASTNLNRGSYEKLFF TGTGCCAGCACCAATCTTAACAGGGGGAGTTACGAAAAACTGTTTTTT
- - TRBJ1-5 TRBV6-2/TRBV6-3 CASSYSSGQGRIQQHF TGTGCCAGCAGTTACTCGTCGGGGCAGGGCCGGATCCAACAGCATTTT
- - TRBJ2-5 TRBV6-1 CASSPGGETQYF TGTGCCAGCAGCCCCGGAGGAGAGACCCAGTACTTC
few - TRBJ2-7 TRBV7-9 CASSGLQGQGKYF TGTGCCAGCAGCGGGCTACAAGGGCAGGGGAAGTACTTC
- TRBD2 TRBJ2-7 TRBV7-3 CASSLIWETSGRAGYEQYF TGTGCCAGCAGCTTAATTTGGGAGACTAGCGGGAGGGCCGGTTACGAGCAGTACTTC
- - TRBJ2-3 TRBV6-1 CASSEGLNRGALSDTQYF TGTGCCAGCAGTGAGGGCCTAAATCGTGGCGCCCTATCAGATACGCAGTATTTT
once - TRBJ2-3 TRBV7-3 CASSPTSAAHTDTQYF TGTGCCAGCAGCCCTACCTCAGCAGCCCACACAGATACGCAGTATTTT
- - TRBJ2-1 TRBV20-1 CSARDLRGPAQFF TGCAGTGCTAGAGATCTCCGGGGCCCAGCCCAGTTCTTC
few - TRBJ1-6 TRBV2 CASSEAWASTGSPLHF TGTGCCAGCAGTGAAGCATGGGCCTCAACAGGGTCACCCCTCCACTTT
- - TRBJ2-2 TRBV27 CASSLTRSTGELFF TGTGCCAGCAGTTTGACTAGGAGCACCGGGGAGCTGTTTTTT
- - TRBJ1-1 TRBV28 CASSLPTTEAFF TGTGCCAGCAGTCTCCCGACCACTGAAGCTTTCTTT
- TRBD1 TRBJ1-1 TRBV2 CASPGQGRGTEAFF TGTGCCAGCCCCGGACAGGGAAGGGGCACTGAAGCTTTCTTT
- - TRBJ2-6 TRBV2 CASSKLGAEANVLTF TGTGCCAGCAGCAAGCTGGGGGCAGAGGCCAACGTCCTGACTTTC
- - TRBJ2-1 TRBV7-3 CASSHTSNSYNEQFF TGTGCCAGCAGCCACACATCTAATTCCTACAATGAGCAGTTCTTC
- TRBD2 TRBJ2-1 TRBV20-1 CSARDPWTSGGRGNEQFF TGCAGTGCTAGAGATCCGTGGACTAGCGGGGGGCGGGGGAATGAGCAGTTCTTC
few - TRBJ1-5 TRBV24-1 CATSDSVGGPNQPQHF TGTGCCACCAGTGATTCGGTCGGGGGGCCCAATCAGCCCCAGCATTTT
few - TRBJ1-2 TRBV27 CASRPTGPNYGYTF TGTGCCAGCAGACCTACAGGGCCCAACTATGGCTACACCTTC
few TRBD2 TRBJ2-7 TRBV6-1 CASKGLAGGPLGEQYF TGTGCCAGCAAAGGACTAGCGGGAGGCCCCTTGGGCGAGCAGTACTTC
- TRBD1 TRBJ1-2 TRBV25-1 CASSDEGANYGYTF TGTGCCAGCAGTGATGAGGGGGCGAACTATGGCTACACCTTC
once - TRBJ1-1 TRBV6-1 CASTGWGVEAFF TGTGCCAGCACCGGTTGGGGGGTTGAAGCTTTCTTT